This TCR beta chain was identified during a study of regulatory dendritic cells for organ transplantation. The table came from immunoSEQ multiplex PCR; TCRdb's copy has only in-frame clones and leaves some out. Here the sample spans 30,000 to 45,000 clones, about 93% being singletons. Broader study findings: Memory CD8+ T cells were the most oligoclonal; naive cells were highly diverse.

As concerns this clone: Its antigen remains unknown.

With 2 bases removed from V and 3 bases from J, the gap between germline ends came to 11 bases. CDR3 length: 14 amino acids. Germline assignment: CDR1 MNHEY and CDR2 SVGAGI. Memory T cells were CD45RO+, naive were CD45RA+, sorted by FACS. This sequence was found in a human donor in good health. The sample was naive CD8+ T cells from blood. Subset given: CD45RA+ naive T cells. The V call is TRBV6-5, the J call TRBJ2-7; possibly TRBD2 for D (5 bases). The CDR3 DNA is TGTGCCAGCAGTTACAATGTGGGAGACTACGAGCAGTACTTC. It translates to CASSYNVGDYEQYF.